This T cell receptor beta chain was observed in a study of identical twins. Findings of the study overall: With abundant cord blood beta clonotypes, insertions were fewer; memory repertoires showed no such pattern. A cross-sectional statistical analysis, not follow-up of the same donors, supported the conclusions.

Germline V lookup: CDR1 SEHNR, CDR2 FQNEAQ (reference sequence). Trimming stripped 1 base from V and 6 bases from J, with 9 bases between. CDR3 size: 14 residues. TCRdb itself ran the 5' RACE reads through MiXCR, one entry per CDR3 protein. The sample yields about 700,000 distinct CDR3 sequences, roughly 6% seen once. Many counts were recorded for this clonotype. Its antigen is unidentified. The genes are TRBV7-9 and TRBJ2-2; D uncertain. Sequenced sample: naive T cells sorted from blood. The TCR sequence derives from a young man in good health. The CDR3 bases are TGTGCCAGCAGCTTAGTGATGGCCCCCGGGGAGCTGTTTTTT. It specifies CASSLVMAPGELFF. Full variable domain (outside the CDR3, taken from reference TRBV7-9 and TRBJ2-2): DTGVSQNPRHKITKRGQNVTFRCDPISEHNRLYWYRQTLGQGPEFLTYFQNEAQLEKSRLLSDRFSAERPKGSFSTLEIQRTEQGDSAMYLCASSLVMAPGELFFGEGSRLTVL.